A single sample is the source of the 10 T cell receptor beta chains below, sequenced in a study of cytomegalovirus exposure and HLA in healthy donors. Primers included in the PCR were 60 Vbeta and 13 Jbeta primers. Sequencing was performed with immunoSEQ multiplex PCR; in TCRdb, only in-frame clones are kept and a portion is missing. This sample has some 150,000 clones, with roughly 70% found just once. The sample taken for sequencing was PBMCs. The receptor source for this set is a man aged 30 to 39 in good health and CMV-seronegative.

This clone was seen only a few times. The chain recombines TRBV14 with TRBJ2-3; tentative D call: TRBD2 (5 bases). CDR1 and CDR2 (germline): SGHDN, FVKESK. The CDR3 length is 15 residues. Trimming took 2 bases from V and 0 from J, leaving 9 bases between them. CDR3 protein: CASSQQLASTDTQYF. The CDR3, as DNA: TGTGCCAGCAGCCAACAGCTAGCTAGCACAGATACGCAGTATTTT.

The chain uses TRBV28 and TRBJ1-5; 7 nucleotides line up with TRBD1. The V gene end was trimmed by 6 bases and the J gene end by 7 bases; junction bases not matched to a gene: 9. This CDR3 region has 14 residues. CDR1 and CDR2 from the germline V gene are MDHEN and SYDVKM. The CDR3 loop reads CASRPQGIGQPQHF. Here the CDR3 DNA reads TGTGCCAGCAGACCACAGGGGATCGGCCAGCCCCAGCATTTT.

With respect to this clone: At one end the junction does not follow the germline gene, possibly because of a read error. The chain carries TRBV6-5 and TRBJ1-2; D might be TRBD1 (6 bases). This CDR3 has 12 residues. Germline CDR1 is MNHEY and CDR2 is SVGAGI. CDR3 sequence reads: CASSYSTGGYPF. The CDR3 DNA sequence: TGTGCCAGCAGTTACTCGACAGGAGGCTACCCCTTC.

The genes are TRBV28 and TRBJ2-1; a weak D match, TRBD1 (5 bases). V lost 6 bases to trimming and J lost 7 bases, with 10 bases between them. This CDR3 is built from 12 residues. The germline CDR1 and CDR2 sequences are MDHEN and SYDVKM. The CDR3 region is CASRQDSNEQFF. In nucleotides, the CDR3 is TGTGCCAGCAGACAAGACAGTAATGAGCAGTTCTTC.

In its sample, this clone was seen once. The V call is TRBV10-1, the J call TRBJ2-2; TRBD1 might be the D (5 bases). Per the germline V gene, CDR1 is WNHNN and CDR2 is SYGVQD (reference sequence). Trimming shortened V by 4 bases and J by 4 bases, and 10 bases separated the two germline ends. The CDR3 covers 14 residues. The CDR3 sequence is CASSALDSTGELFF. The CDR3 coding sequence is TGCGCCAGCAGTGCGCTTGACAGCACCGGGGAGCTGTTTTTT.

The sample holds one count of this clone. V gene TRBV7-6 combines with J gene TRBJ2-7; 7 bases line up with TRBD2. Germline-derived CDR1 and CDR2 are SGHVS and FNYEAQ. Trimming removed 1 base from V and 2 bases from J; junction bases left unmatched: 2. The CDR3 has 14 amino acids. CDR3 DNA sequence: TGTGCCAGCAGCTTAGAAGCGGGACCCTACGAGCAGTACTTC. Translated: CASSLEAGPYEQYF.

The chain is built from TRBV6-5 and TRBJ2-7; 8 bases match TRBD1. CDR1 is MNHEY, CDR2 SVGAGI, per germline. V dropped 6 bases and J dropped 6; count of bases not matched to a gene: 13. This CDR3 has 15 amino acids. The CDR3 nucleotides are TGTGCCAGCAGCCGGAACCCTTCAGGGGGCGCCGAGCAGTACTTC. This gives the protein CASSRNPSGGAEQYF.

This chain uses TRBV7-9 with TRBJ2-5; 11 bases line up with TRBD2. V lost 6 bases to trimming and J lost 1 base; unmatched junction nucleotides: 4. This CDR3 has 15 amino acids. Germline assignment: CDR1 SEHNR and CDR2 FQNEAQ (reference sequence). CDR3 loop: CASSSSGGLQETQYF. CDR3 bases: TGTGCCAGCAGTTCTAGCGGGGGGCTCCAAGAGACCCAGTACTTC.

The gene calls are TRBV7-6 and TRBJ2-4, with TRBD2 matching over 10 bases. The CDR3 sequence is 17 residues long. From germline, CDR1 is SGHVS and CDR2 FNYEAQ. V was clipped by 5 bases and J by 7 bases; unmatched bases: 14. CDR3 in DNA: TGTGCCAGCAGCCTCACAGCTAGCGGGGGCCGGGGGAACATTCAGTACTTC. As protein: CASSLTASGGRGNIQYF.

This clone occurred once. This CDR3 reads CSARTVYGYTF. The CDR3 nucleotides are TGCAGTGCTAGGACAGTCTATGGCTACACCTTC. This chain connects TRBV20-1 to TRBJ1-2, with D maybe TRBD1 (5 bases). The CDR3 is 11 residues long. Germline V CDR1 and CDR2: DFQATT, SNEGSKA (reference sequence). The V end lost 3 bases, the J end lost 4 bases, and 6 bases lay between the germline ends.